One T cell receptor beta chain is described in this entry. No antigen is known for it. Method: immunoSEQ multiplex PCR; TCRdb's copy keeps in-frame clones and lacks some. This table has some 15,000 clones, over 70% appearing once. Stated time point: cycle 4 day 1 (C4D1), after less than 7 weeks of nivolumab. Every single patient, without exception, relapsed after autologous stem cell transplantation, and brentuximab vedotin exposure varied. It was by magnetic negative selection that CD4+ T cells were purified from thawed PBMCs. CDR3 length equals 12 residues. The V gene lost 3 bases and the J gene lost 4 bases, with 7 bases spanning the gap. The germline V gene encodes CDR1 SGHNT and CDR2 YYREEE (reference sequence). The data belong to a study of PD-1 blockade in classical Hodgkin lymphoma. The study, taken as a whole, reports: Underlying causes for the observed repertoire differences were not defined, possibly disease activity or prior therapy.

This receptor was identified in a human donor with classical Hodgkin lymphoma. Material: CD4+ T cells from blood, obtained before the fourth cycle of nivolumab. The V and J genes are TRBV5-4 and TRBJ1-2, with D perhaps TRBD1 (5 bases). The CDR3 reads CASSSGAYGYTF. For the CDR3, the DNA is TGTGCCAGCAGCTCTGGGGCCTATGGCTACACCTTC.